A selection of T cell receptor beta chains follows, all from one sample in a study of cytomegalovirus exposure and HLA in healthy donors. Sequenced by immunoSEQ multiplex PCR; TCRdb stores in-frame clones only, minus some. Counted here are roughly 130,000 clones, roughly 83% occurring once; the ten biggest clones make up approximately 3%. The sample taken for sequencing was PBMCs. The source is a female donor in good health and CMV-seronegative. CDR3s include the opening cysteine and the closing phenylalanine or tryptophan. A D gene is named only where the DNA matches it firmly. Only part of the rows carry a size: once, few, many, or a class if the clone is expanded.

v_gene	j_gene	abundance	d_gene	CDR3aa	CDR3nt
TRBV5-6	TRBJ2-1	.	TRBD2	CASSHWGLAGRTQFF	TGTGCCAGCAGCCACTGGGGACTAGCGGGCCGGACTCAGTTCTTC
TRBV5-6	TRBJ2-3	.	.	CASSFRFGGYLTDTQYF	TGTGCCAGCAGCTTTCGTTTTGGGGGGTACCTCACAGATACGCAGTATTTT
TRBV5-4	TRBJ2-3	.	.	CASGLLGAGRTDTQYF	TGTGCCAGCGGTCTGCTTGGGGCAGGGCGCACAGATACGCAGTATTTT
TRBV6-1	TRBJ2-1	few	.	CASSYRDYNEQFF	TGTGCCAGCAGCTACCGGGACTACAATGAGCAGTTCTTC
TRBV7-8	TRBJ1-2	.	.	CASTAVEGGGYTF	TGTGCCAGCACCGCCGTTGAGGGAGGGGGCTACACCTTC
TRBV5-4	TRBJ2-3	.	.	CASSSLVRSTDTQYF	TGTGCCAGCAGCAGTCTCGTTAGAAGCACAGATACGCAGTATTTT
TRBV5-5	TRBJ2-7	.	.	CASSRPPPGTREQYF	TGTGCCAGCAGCAGGCCACCACCGGGGACTCGCGAGCAGTACTTC
TRBV7-2	TRBJ2-1	.	.	CASSLVTSRGEQFF	TGTGCCAGCAGCTTAGTGACTAGTCGAGGTGAGCAGTTCTTC
TRBV30	TRBJ1-6	.	TRBD1	CAWTPTTGWGSPLHF	TGTGCCTGGACCCCCACGACAGGGTGGGGTTCACCCCTCCACTTT
TRBV5-1	TRBJ1-3	once	TRBD1	CASSLETGGLFGNTIYF	TGCGCCAGCAGCTTGGAGACAGGGGGTCTTTTCGGAAACACCATATATTTT
TRBV4-1	TRBJ2-3	.	TRBD2	CASSRLELAGHTDTQYF	TGCGCCAGCAGCCGTCTAGAACTAGCGGGTCACACAGATACGCAGTATTTT
TRBV20-1	TRBJ1-2	.	.	CSSTANYGYTF	TGCAGTTCGACAGCAAACTATGGCTACACCTTC
TRBV30	TRBJ2-6	.	.	CAWSTGSGANVLTF	TGTGCCTGGAGTACAGGCTCTGGGGCCAACGTCCTGACTTTC
TRBV19	TRBJ1-4	.	.	CASSMYRVNEKLFF	TGTGCCAGTAGTATGTACAGAGTTAATGAAAAACTGTTTTTT
TRBV9	TRBJ1-4	.	.	CASSGNSEKLFF	TGTGCCAGCAGCGGAAACAGCGAAAAACTGTTTTTT
TRBV2	TRBJ2-3	.	.	CASNLATDTQYF	TGTGCCAGCAACCTCGCGACAGATACGCAGTATTTT
TRBV7-9	TRBJ1-1	.	.	CASSRRTVNTEAFF	TGTGCCAGCAGCCGTCGGACAGTGAACACTGAAGCTTTCTTT
TRBV28	TRBJ1-5	.	.	CASRLTARRVQPQHF	TGTGCCAGCAGACTTACCGCCAGGAGGGTGCAGCCCCAGCATTTT
TRBV19	TRBJ2-5	.	TRBD2	CASSMAASGSVETQYF	TGTGCCAGTAGTATGGCTGCTAGCGGGAGTGTGGAGACCCAGTACTTC
TRBV11-3	TRBJ2-1	once	TRBD1	CASSLRGTSYNEQFF	TGTGCCAGCAGTCTCAGGGGGACCTCCTACAATGAGCAGTTCTTC
TRBV7-2	TRBJ2-7	.	.	CASSFRGFGEQYF	TGTGCCAGCAGCTTTCGGGGTTTTGGCGAGCAGTACTTC
TRBV27	TRBJ1-6	.	.	CASSTSGGSSYNSPLHF	TGTGCCAGCAGTACCTCGGGAGGGAGCTCCTATAATTCACCCCTCCACTTT
TRBV5-6	TRBJ2-2	.	.	CASSLGRANTGELFF	TGTGCCAGCAGCTTGGGGCGGGCGAACACCGGGGAGCTGTTTTTT
TRBV19	TRBJ2-1	.	TRBD2	CASSSGVAGVEEQFF	TGTGCCAGTAGTTCCGGGGTAGCGGGAGTTGAGGAGCAGTTCTTC
TRBV6-6	TRBJ1-1	.	.	CASIPGQNTEAFF	TGTGCCAGCATTCCCGGACAGAACACTGAAGCTTTCTTT
TRBV4-1	TRBJ2-5	.	.	CASSQWEGMDRMGETQYF	TGCGCCAGCAGCCAATGGGAGGGTATGGACAGAATGGGGGAGACCCAGTACTTC
TRBV7-9	TRBJ2-2	.	TRBD1	CASSYSGFTGGNTGELFF	TGTGCCAGCAGCTATTCGGGATTCACAGGGGGGAACACCGGGGAGCTGTTTTTT
TRBV4-3	TRBJ2-3	.	TRBD1	CASSQNQFGQGRTDTQYF	TGCGCCAGCAGCCAGAACCAATTTGGACAGGGGCGTACAGATACGCAGTATTTT
TRBV2	TRBJ2-7	.	.	CASSSQGSYEQYF	TGTGCCAGCAGTTCACAGGGCTCCTACGAGCAGTACTTC
TRBV6-6	TRBJ2-7	.	.	CASSYGGRVWDEQYF	TGTGCCAGCAGTTACGGAGGAAGGGTTTGGGACGAGCAGTACTTC
TRBV6-5	TRBJ2-7	few	.	CASSYSIYEQYF	TGTGCCAGCAGTTACTCCATTTACGAGCAGTACTTC
TRBV9	TRBJ2-5	.	.	CASSGGGVTTQYF	TGTGCCAGCAGCGGCGGAGGGGTCACGACCCAGTACTTC
TRBV18	TRBJ1-1	.	.	CASSQSGTHNTEAFF	TGTGCCAGCTCACAATCCGGGACACATAACACTGAAGCTTTCTTT
TRBV29-1	TRBJ2-1	.	TRBD2	CSVGASGDEQFF	TGCAGCGTTGGGGCTAGCGGTGATGAGCAGTTCTTC
TRBV6-1	TRBJ1-1	.	.	CASIGRANTEAFF	TGTGCCAGCATCGGCAGGGCGAACACTGAAGCTTTCTTT